This TCR beta chain is drawn from a study of monozygotic twins with inflammatory bowel disease. General study results and limits: In patient repertoires, differing immunosuppressive treatments may have added some variability.

TCRdb derives one entry per CDR3 protein from the 5' RACE reads, leaving out DNA. This listing includes around 410,000 distinct CDR3 sequences. From germline, CDR1 is SGHAT and CDR2 FQNNGV. The length of the CDR3 is 15 residues. Concerning this clonotype: Its antigen is as yet unknown.

The chain uses TRBV11-2 and TRBJ1-1. Sequenced input: blood. This clonotype was obtained from a human donor with ulcerative colitis or Crohn's disease, or a healthy co-twin of an affected twin (not recorded which). The CDR3 sequence is CASSSSLAGLTEAFF.